One sample yielded the 4 T cell receptor beta chains listed below, sequenced in a study of blood T cell repertoires in COVID-19. Here immunoSEQ multiplex PCR was the method, and the copy in TCRdb shows in-frame clones only, minus some. The sample has approximately 230,000 clones, 86% seen once; the top ten hold over 2%. The sequenced sample was peripheral blood. The receptors here all came from a man aged 25 to 40 who had recovered from COVID-19.

The rearrangement joins TRBV29-1 to TRBJ1-5; 8 bases are a match to TRBD1. Germline-derived CDR1 and CDR2 are SQVTM and ANQGSEA. The V and J ends lost 6 bases and 2 bases, in that order; junction bases with no gene match: 6. CDR3 length: 14 amino acids. This CDR3 is CSVLEDRGNQPQHF. CDR3 bases: TGCAGCGTCCTCGAGGACAGGGGCAATCAGCCCCAGCATTTT.

V gene TRBV6-2 or TRBV6-3 combines with J gene TRBJ2-1, with 14 bases aligning to TRBD2. V gave up 5 bases and J gave up 9 bases; unmatched junction bases: 6. The CDR3 sequence is 15 residues long. Per germline, CDR1 MNHEY and CDR2 SVGEGT. The CDR3 reads CASSPGLAGASEQFF. The CDR3 nucleotides are TGTGCCAGCAGTCCGGGACTAGCGGGGGCGAGTGAGCAGTTCTTC.

The rearrangement joins TRBV30 to TRBJ2-7; the match to TRBD1 covers 10 bases. The V gene's germline CDR1 is GTSNPN and CDR2 SVGIG (reference sequence). The V gene end was trimmed by 4 bases and the J gene end by 5 bases; junction bases not matched to a gene: 8. The length of the CDR3 is 14 residues. The CDR3 spells CAWTGGQGMDEQYF. The CDR3 DNA reads as TGTGCCTGGACCGGGGGACAGGGGATGGACGAGCAGTACTTC.

This rearrangement joins TRBV4-2 to TRBJ1-2; D remains ambiguous. Deletions cut 0 bases from V and 4 bases from J, with 18 bases between. This CDR3 has 17 amino acids. The V gene's germline CDR1 is LGHNA and CDR2 YNFKEQ. CDR3 residues: CASSQDLGGGYLYGYTF. The CDR3 nucleotides read TGTGCCAGCAGCCAAGATCTAGGTGGAGGTTACCTCTATGGCTACACCTTC.